This TCR beta chain is from a study of blood T cell repertoires in COVID-19. At the level of the study: T cells, B-cell-depleted T cells, or PBMCs provided the cDNA or gDNA that served as material.

The method was immunoSEQ multiplex PCR; TCRdb's version includes in-frame clones alone and lacks a portion of them. Among more than 95,000 clones listed, 75% to 90% were seen once. The V segment lost 4 bases and the J segment 1 base; nucleotides outside the gene matches: 2. The CDR3 sequence is 15 residues long. Germline-derived CDR1 and CDR2 are SGHRS and YFSETQ. This chain connects TRBV5-1 to TRBJ1-1; TRBD1 aligns across 12 bases. This TCR was recovered from a man aged 45-65 years with acute or convalescent COVID-19. The specimen was peripheral blood. This chain's CDR3 is CASSPGQGANTEAFF. The CDR3 bases are TGCGCCAGCAGCCCGGGACAGGGGGCGAACACTGAAGCTTTCTTT.